This entry concerns a single T cell receptor beta chain. The data derive from a study of technical replicates of blood from several donors. TCRdb's table, derived via immunoSEQ multiplex PCR, lists solely in-frame clones and lacks some. The sample holds 51,000 or so clones, about 90% seen once. CDR3 length: 13 amino acids. Germline-derived CDR1 and CDR2 are MNHNS and SASEGT. Trimming removed 11 bases from V and 1 base from J; junction bases left unmatched: 4. V gene TRBV6-1 combines with J gene TRBJ1-1; 10 nucleotides agree with TRBD1. This TCR derives from a human donor in good health. Some clones in this sample may be carry-over from other donors' samples. The source material was PBMCs. CDR3: CASRQGANTEAFF. CDR3 in DNA: TGTGCCTCTAGACAGGGGGCGAACACTGAAGCTTTCTTT.